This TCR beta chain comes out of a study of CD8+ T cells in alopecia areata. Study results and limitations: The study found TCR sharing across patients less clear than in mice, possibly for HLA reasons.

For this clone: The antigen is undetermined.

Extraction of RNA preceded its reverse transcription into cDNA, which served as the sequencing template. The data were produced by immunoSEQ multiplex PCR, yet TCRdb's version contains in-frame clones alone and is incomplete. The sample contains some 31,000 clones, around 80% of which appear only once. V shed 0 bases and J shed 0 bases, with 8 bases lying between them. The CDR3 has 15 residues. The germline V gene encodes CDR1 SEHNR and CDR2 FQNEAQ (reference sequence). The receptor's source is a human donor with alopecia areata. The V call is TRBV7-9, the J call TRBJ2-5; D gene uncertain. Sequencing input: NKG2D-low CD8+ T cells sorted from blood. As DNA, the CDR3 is TGTGCCAGCAGCTTAGCTTCGGTAGACCAAGAGACCCAGTACTTC. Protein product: CASSLASVDQETQYF. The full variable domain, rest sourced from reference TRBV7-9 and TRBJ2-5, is DTGVSQNPRHKITKRGQNVTFRCDPISEHNRLYWYRQTLGQGPEFLTYFQNEAQLEKSRLLSDRFSAERPKGSFSTLEIQRTEQGDSAMYLCASSLASVDQETQYFGPGTRLLVL.